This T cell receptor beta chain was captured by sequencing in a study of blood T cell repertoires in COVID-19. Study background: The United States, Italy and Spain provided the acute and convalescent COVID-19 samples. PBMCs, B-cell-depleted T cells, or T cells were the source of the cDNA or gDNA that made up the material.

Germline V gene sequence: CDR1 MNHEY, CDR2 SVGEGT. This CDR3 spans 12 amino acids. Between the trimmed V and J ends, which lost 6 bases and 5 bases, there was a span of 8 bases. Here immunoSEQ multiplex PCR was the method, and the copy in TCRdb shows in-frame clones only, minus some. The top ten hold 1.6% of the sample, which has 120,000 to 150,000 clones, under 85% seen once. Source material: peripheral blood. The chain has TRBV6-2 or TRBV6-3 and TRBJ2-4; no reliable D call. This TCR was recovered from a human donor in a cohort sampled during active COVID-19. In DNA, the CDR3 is TGTGCCAGCAGCGAACTCCAAAACATTCAGTACTTC. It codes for CASSELQNIQYF.